A single sample is the source of the 24 T cell receptor beta chains below, sequenced in a study of early T cells in non-severe SARS-CoV-2 infection. TCRdb re-called the 5' RACE reads through MiXCR, storing one row per CDR3 protein. The table lists about 77,000 distinct CDR3 sequences, about 5% of them singletons. Sequenced here: whole blood, sampled at baseline. These TCRs come from an adult who was a healthcare worker with PCR-confirmed SARS-CoV-2 infection or an uninfected control (not recorded which).

This clonotype appeared many times. The V and J genes are TRBV20-1 and TRBJ2-7, with TRBD1 matching over 7 bases. In germline, CDR1 is DFQATT, CDR2 SNEGSKA (reference sequence). V dropped 0 bases and J dropped 6; count of bases not matched to a gene: 8. The CDR3 contains 14 residues. The CDR3 is CSARDQQGLSEQYF. The CDR3 DNA follows: TGCAGTGCTAGAGATCAACAGGGGTTGAGCGAGCAGTACTTC.

The V call is TRBV7-2, the J call TRBJ1-2; D ambiguous. V lost 6 bases and J lost 4, with 15 bases in between. Germline CDR1 is SGHTA and CDR2 is FQGNSA. This CDR3 is built from 14 residues. The CDR3 DNA reads TGTGCCAGCAGTCTAGGAGGTTCTGTCTATGGCTACACCTTC. It encodes CASSLGGSVYGYTF.

This clonotype showed up many times. The rearrangement links TRBV12-3 or TRBV12-4 to TRBJ2-7, with D uncertain. The CDR3 covers 15 residues. Trimming removed 8 bases from V and 5 bases from J, with 22 bases in between. The chain's CDR3 is CASSVGWPRYNEQYF. CDR3 nucleotides: TGTGCCAGCTCTGTGGGGTGGCCCCGGTACAACGAGCAGTACTTC.

This clonotype was seen many times. This rearrangement joins TRBV27 to TRBJ2-7; D might be TRBD1 (8 bases). The V and J ends lost 4 bases and 0 bases respectively, with 13 bases between them. The CDR3 contains 15 residues. Germline assignment: CDR1 MNHEY and CDR2 SMNVEV (reference sequence). The CDR3 sequence is CASSYRGGSSYEQYF. The CDR3 nucleotides are TGTGCCAGCAGTTACAGGGGGGGGAGCTCCTACGAGCAGTACTTC.

This clonotype was found a few times. V usage is TRBV27 and J usage is TRBJ2-1; 12 bases fit TRBD2. With V trimmed by 4 bases and J by 4 bases, 5 bases remained unmatched. CDR1 and CDR2 from the germline V gene are MNHEY and SMNVEV (reference sequence). The length of the CDR3 is 16 residues. The CDR3 coding sequence is TGTGCCAGCAGTTACCAGACTAGCGGGGGATACAATGAGCAGTTCTTC. This translates into CASSYQTSGGYNEQFF.

This clonotype has just a few counts. The chain uses TRBV2 and TRBJ2-2; D is unclear. Per the germline V gene, CDR1 is SNHLY and CDR2 is FYNNEI. V was pared by 6 bases and J by 3 bases, with 11 bases between. This CDR3 comprises 14 residues. In DNA, the CDR3 is TGTGCCAGCAGCCCAAGGGCGGACACCGGGGAGCTGTTTTTT. This translates into CASSPRADTGELFF.

At least ten counts were recorded for this clonotype. The rearrangement uses TRBV7-3 and TRBJ2-1, with 10 bases that match TRBD2. The CDR3 runs to 15 residues. CDR1 is SGHTA and CDR2 is FQGTGA in the germline V gene. With 5 bases clipped from V and 9 bases from J, the junction kept 10 bases outside the gene matches. DNA for the CDR3: TGTGCCAGCAGCGCCCTAGCGGGAGCGGCTAGTGAGCAGTTCTTC. Translating gives CASSALAGAASEQFF.

This clonotype was observed at least ten times. The rearrangement links TRBV20-1 to TRBJ1-1, with no clear D. The CDR3 is 13 amino acids. Trimming removed 6 bases from V and 0 bases from J, with 11 bases in between. Germline V CDR1 and CDR2: DFQATT, SNEGSKA (reference sequence). CDR3 sequence (DNA): TGCAGTGCCGTAATCGTTATGAACACTGAAGCTTTCTTT. As protein: CSAVIVMNTEAFF.

Ten or more counts support this clonotype. The CDR3 spells CASTRGPGLAVNEQFF. For the CDR3, the DNA is TGTGCCAGCACCCGAGGGCCGGGACTAGCGGTGAATGAGCAGTTCTTC. V gene TRBV6-5 combines with J gene TRBJ2-1, with TRBD2 identical over 11 bases. Germline-derived CDR1 and CDR2 are MNHEY and SVGAGI. Unmatched junction bases numbered 12, after V lost 7 bases and J lost 7 bases. This CDR3 is built from 16 residues.

This clonotype was observed a handful of times. The gene calls are TRBV12-5 and TRBJ2-1; the D gene could be TRBD1 or TRBD2 (5 bases each). The V and J ends lost 6 bases and 0 bases respectively, with 15 bases between them. Germline loops: CDR1 LGHNT, CDR2 FRNRAP. The CDR3 is 16 amino acids. The DNA of the CDR3 is TGTGCTAGTGGCGGTGGGGACCCGAGCTCCTACAATGAGCAGTTCTTC. Protein sequence: CASGGGDPSSYNEQFF.

The CDR3 sequence is CASSQTQSSYEQYF. The CDR3 bases are TGTGCCAGCAGCCAGACACAATCCTCCTACGAGCAGTACTTC. The chain recombines TRBV7-9 with TRBJ2-7; D remains unclear. CDR1 and CDR2 from the germline V gene are SEHNR and FQNEAQ (reference sequence). This CDR3 has 14 residues. Deletions cut 5 bases from V and 0 bases from J, with 11 bases between.

This clonotype was counted many times. This chain connects TRBV7-2 to TRBJ2-1, with TRBD2 identical over 15 bases. V was clipped by 4 bases and J by 7 bases; unmatched bases: 2. The CDR3 consists of 15 residues. Germline CDR1 SGHTA, CDR2 FQGNSA. CDR3 residues: CASSWTSGRENEQFF. As DNA, the CDR3 is TGTGCCAGCAGCTGGACTAGCGGGAGGGAAAATGAGCAGTTCTTC.

The chain's CDR3 is CASSDHALGNQPQHF. The CDR3 bases are TGTGCCAGCAGTGATCACGCCTTAGGGAATCAGCCCCAGCATTTT. The gene calls are TRBV2 and TRBJ1-5; D gene ambiguous. Germline V gives CDR1 SNHLY, CDR2 FYNNEI. Trimming stripped 3 bases from V and 4 bases from J, with 13 bases between. The CDR3 is made up of 15 amino acids.

This chain uses TRBV6-1 with TRBJ1-1, with D tentatively TRBD1 (5 bases). The V and J ends lost 7 bases and 7 bases respectively, with 19 bases between them. The CDR3 has 14 amino acids. CDR1 MNHNS and CDR2 SASEGT come from the germline V gene. CDR3 nucleotide sequence: TGTGCCAGCAATGGATATCTAGGGGAAGTTGAAGCTTTCTTT. This codes for CASNGYLGEVEAFF.

In this sample, this clonotype turned up many times. This sequence joins TRBV7-6 and TRBJ2-2, with 8 bases matching TRBD1. CDR3 length: 14 amino acids. CDR1 SGHVS and CDR2 FNYEAQ come from the germline V gene. V was clipped by 5 bases and J by 7 bases; unmatched bases: 6. The CDR3: CASSGPRGRGELFF. CDR3 nucleotide sequence: TGTGCCAGCAGCGGTCCCAGGGGGCGCGGGGAGCTGTTTTTT.

This clonotype was counted ten times or more. The chain couples TRBV20-1 to TRBJ1-3; D is undetermined. Trimming removed 6 bases from V and 6 bases from J, with 21 bases in between. The germline V gene has CDR1 DFQATT and CDR2 SNEGSKA (reference sequence). The CDR3 loop spans 15 amino acids. CDR3 coding DNA: TGCAGTGCCCCAATTCAGGAGGGCGCGGTAAACACCATATATTTT. The encoded protein is CSAPIQEGAVNTIYF.

There are many counts of this clonotype. The chain recombines TRBV11-2 with TRBJ2-1, with TRBD2 as a possible D gene (6 bases). Germline V CDR1 and CDR2: SGHAT, FQNNGV. With 2 bases removed from V and 4 bases from J, the gap between germline ends came to 15 bases. The CDR3 spans 16 residues. CDR3 amino acids: CASSLRPWDWYNEQFF. The CDR3, as DNA: TGTGCCAGCAGCTTAAGACCGTGGGACTGGTACAATGAGCAGTTCTTC.

This clonotype was counted ten times or more. The chain joins TRBV7-6 to TRBJ2-7, with TRBD1 matching over 9 bases. Per the germline V gene, CDR1 is SGHVS and CDR2 is FNYEAQ. CDR3 length equals 15 residues. Losses at the gene ends were 5 bases for V and 1 base for J; bases not matched to a gene: 6. CDR3 DNA sequence: TGTGCCAGCAGCGGGCTTGGGACAGGGTCCTACGAGCAGTACTTC. Its translation: CASSGLGTGSYEQYF.

This clonotype appeared many times. The chain links TRBV5-1 to TRBJ1-6; TRBD1 might be the D (6 bases). This CDR3 region has 14 residues. Germline V gene data show CDR1 as SGHRS and CDR2 as YFSETQ. The ends were cut back, 1 base at V and 7 bases at J, with 9 bases in the middle. The CDR3: CASSLPGENSPLHF. The CDR3 coding sequence is TGCGCCAGCAGCTTGCCAGGGGAAAATTCACCCCTCCACTTT.

This clonotype was counted many times. The CDR3 region has the DNA TGTGCCAGCAGCGTAGGCGGGAGGGGTGAGACCCAGTACTTC. Its protein is CASSVGGRGETQYF. The chain joins TRBV9 to TRBJ2-5; TRBD2 aligns across 9 bases. CDR3 length: 14 residues. Germline V gene lookup returns CDR1 SGDLS and CDR2 YYNGEE. V lost 0 bases to trimming and J lost 5 bases; unmatched junction nucleotides: 2.

This clonotype was counted many times. The chain links TRBV19 to TRBJ2-1; 10 nucleotides agree with TRBD2. Losses at the gene ends were 5 bases for V and 2 bases for J; bases not matched to a gene: 3. CDR3 length: 15 residues. Germline V lookup: CDR1 LNHDA, CDR2 SQIVND (reference sequence). The DNA for the CDR3 is TGTGCCAGTAGTCGAGCGGGAGGGCCCTACAATGAGCAGTTCTTC. It is translated as CASSRAGGPYNEQFF. Looking up the rest from reference TRBV19 and TRBJ2-1 gives the full variable domain: DGGITQSPKYLFRKEGQNVTLSCEQNLNHDAMYWYRQDPGQGLRLIYYSQIVNDFQKGDIAEGYSVSREKKESFPLTVTSAQKNPTAFYLCASSRAGGPYNEQFFGPGTRLTVL.

In its sample, this clonotype was seen a few times. V usage is TRBV20-1 and J usage is TRBJ2-1; D is uncertain. Germline V gene data show CDR1 as DFQATT and CDR2 as SNEGSKA (reference sequence). The CDR3 is made up of 14 amino acids. The V and J ends lost 6 bases and 5 bases respectively, with 17 bases between them. CDR3 in DNA: TGCAGTGCCCCTAGTGGGATAATAAACAATGAGCAGTTCTTC. The encoded protein is CSAPSGIINNEQFF.

There are many counts of this clonotype. This chain links TRBV2 with TRBJ1-1; D uncertain. Per germline, CDR1 SNHLY and CDR2 FYNNEI. The V end lost 8 bases, the J end lost 7 bases, and 11 bases lay between the germline ends. The CDR3 has 11 residues. CDR3 sequence: CASGVSGEAFF. The CDR3 bases are TGTGCCAGCGGGGTGAGCGGTGAAGCTTTCTTT.

This clonotype has at least ten counts. The chain employs TRBV18 and TRBJ2-5, with D perhaps TRBD2 (6 bases). V was shortened by 3 bases and J by 1 base, with 6 bases between the two germline ends. This CDR3 spans 13 amino acids. Germline V CDR1 and CDR2: KGHSH, LQKENI. The CDR3 sequence: CASSPGLQETQYF. CDR3 nucleotide sequence: TGTGCCAGCTCACCGGGACTCCAAGAGACCCAGTACTTC.